This passage covers 30 T cell receptor beta chains from one sample sequenced in a study of blood T cell repertoires in COVID-19. Clones were sequenced by immunoSEQ multiplex PCR, and TCRdb holds only the in-frame ones, with some missing. The sample includes 250,000 or so clones, around nine tenths of them seen just once. The sequenced material came from PBMCs or T cells enriched from blood (not recorded which). The source of these receptors is a man aged 35-49 years who had recovered from COVID-19.

The V gene is TRBV3-1 (or the pseudogene TRBV3-2), the J gene TRBJ2-1; a possible D gene is TRBD1 (5 bases). The CDR3 is made up of 18 amino acids. Trimming took 4 bases from V and 0 from J, leaving 19 bases between them. CDR1 is LGHDT, CDR2 YNNKEL, per germline (reference sequence). CDR3 region: CASSPSPTARNSYNEQFF. The CDR3, as DNA: TGTGCCAGCAGCCCTTCCCCGACAGCGCGTAACTCCTACAATGAGCAGTTCTTC.

The rearrangement links TRBV3-1 (or the pseudogene TRBV3-2) to TRBJ1-2; 9 nucleotides agree with TRBD1. CDR3 size: 15 residues. Looked up from germline, CDR1 is LGHDT and CDR2 is YNNKEL (reference sequence). V trimming: 4 bases; J trimming: 4 bases; junction bases outside the gene matches: 7. The CDR3 is CASSPRDRVSYGYTF. CDR3 nucleotides: TGTGCCAGCAGCCCCCGGGACAGGGTCAGCTATGGCTACACCTTC.

The J gene is TRBJ1-1, the V gene TRBV10-1; D is unresolved. Per the germline V gene, CDR1 is WNHNN and CDR2 is SYGVQD (reference sequence). Trimming stripped 5 bases from V and 4 bases from J, with 14 bases between. The CDR3 length is 14 residues. CDR3 sequence: CASSTNRRGTEAFF. The CDR3 DNA reads TGCGCCAGCAGTACCAATCGGCGGGGCACTGAAGCTTTCTTT.

This chain links TRBV28 with TRBJ1-2, with 7 bases fitting TRBD1. Germline trimming cut 5 bases from V and 4 bases from J; bases unmatched to any gene: 7. Germline values: CDR1 MDHEN, CDR2 SYDVKM. The CDR3 is 14 residues long. For the CDR3, the DNA is TGTGCCAGCAGTCGCCCGGACAGGCCCTATGGCTACACCTTC. It codes for CASSRPDRPYGYTF.

The J gene is TRBJ2-7, the V gene TRBV5-8; a possible D gene is TRBD2 (7 bases). The CDR3 is made up of 16 amino acids. Per the germline V gene, CDR1 is SGHTS and CDR2 is YDEGEE. Trimming pared 0 bases from V and 1 base from J, leaving 14 bases between. CDR3 DNA sequence: TGTGCCAGCAGCTTGGAGCTAGGGGGGGAGTCCTACGAGCAGTACTTC. As protein: CASSLELGGESYEQYF.

The chain is built from TRBV19 and TRBJ2-6; maybe TRBD1 (5 bases). V lost 6 bases and J lost 2, with 17 bases in between. Germline assignment: CDR1 LNHDA and CDR2 SQIVND (reference sequence). The CDR3 totals 17 residues. CDR3 sequence reads: CASRQVLGPAGANVLTF. CDR3 DNA: TGTGCCAGTAGACAGGTCCTTGGTCCCGCTGGGGCCAACGTCCTGACTTTC.

The chain joins TRBV6-5 to TRBJ2-3, with a tentative D call TRBD1 (6 bases). The ends were cut back, 6 bases at V and 9 bases at J, with 13 bases in the middle. The CDR3 is 12 residues long. Germline lookup yields CDR1 MNHEY and CDR2 SVGAGI. The CDR3 nucleotides read TGTGCCAGCAGCTCCCCGGGACAAACGCAGTATTTT. This sequence encodes CASSSPGQTQYF.

V is TRBV19 and J is TRBJ2-3, with TRBD2 matching over 7 bases. The V segment lost 8 bases and the J segment 3 bases; nucleotides outside the gene matches: 14. Per germline, CDR1 LNHDA and CDR2 SQIVND (reference sequence). This CDR3 comprises 16 residues. The CDR3 nucleotides are TGTGCCAGTTCCCCTCGGGGACTATTACAAACAGATACGCAGTATTTT. Its translation: CASSPRGLLQTDTQYF.

This chain connects TRBV19 to TRBJ2-3; D possibly corresponds to TRBD1 (7 bases). V lost 1 base to trimming and J lost 0 bases, with 17 bases between them. CDR1 and CDR2 (germline): LNHDA, SQIVND (reference sequence). The CDR3 has 18 amino acids. The CDR3 DNA reads as TGTGCCAGTAGTATAGGTCTGGCCAGGGGGACTAGCACAGATACGCAGTATTTT. Its translation: CASSIGLARGTSTDTQYF.

The chain uses TRBV6-5 and TRBJ2-7; a weak D match, TRBD2 (6 bases). Trimming took off 7 bases at V and 2 bases at J, with 9 bases between the two ends. The CDR3 spans 12 residues. CDR1 MNHEY and CDR2 SVGAGI come from the germline V gene. CDR3 region: CASNGGTYEQYF. As DNA, the CDR3 is TGTGCCAGCAATGGGGGGACCTACGAGCAGTACTTC.

The chain employs TRBV6-5 and TRBJ2-2; weak D call: TRBD1 (5 bases). The V end lost 10 bases, the J end lost 1 base, and 16 bases lay between the germline ends. This CDR3 contains 15 residues. CDR1 and CDR2 (germline): MNHEY, SVGAGI. This chain's CDR3 is CATHKVTENTGELFF. CDR3 bases: TGTGCCACCCATAAGGTGACAGAGAACACCGGGGAGCTGTTTTTT.

The chain combines TRBV4-1 with TRBJ1-2, with D perhaps matching TRBD1 (6 bases). The V end was cut by 0 bases, the J end by 0 bases, with 14 bases between. This CDR3 comprises 17 residues. Germline CDR1 MGHRA, CDR2 YSYEKL. In nucleotides, the CDR3 is TGCGCCAGCAGCCAAGATTATGTGGGGGGGCCTAACTATGGCTACACCTTC. Translation: CASSQDYVGGPNYGYTF.

V and J are TRBV10-3 and TRBJ2-1; unclear D gene. V was clipped by 2 bases and J by 5 bases, with 10 bases between them. The CDR3 is 14 amino acids. CDR1 ENHRY and CDR2 SYGVKD come from the germline V gene. The CDR3 coding sequence is TGTGCCATCAGTGAGAAGTATCTAGACAATGAGCAGTTCTTC. It yields the protein CAISEKYLDNEQFF.

The genes are TRBV11-2 and TRBJ2-3; 9 bases map to TRBD2. Germline CDR1 SGHAT, CDR2 FQNNGV. This CDR3 has 17 residues. The V and J ends lost 5 bases and 3 bases, in that order; junction bases with no gene match: 12. Here the CDR3 reads CASSKELWLAGTDTQYF. DNA for the CDR3: TGTGCCAGCAGCAAGGAACTTTGGCTAGCGGGGACAGATACGCAGTATTTT.

In DNA form, the CDR3 reads TGTGCCAGCAGCTTCCTCCAGGGGGGACAGGGGGCCCAGTACTTC. As protein: CASSFLQGGQGAQYF. The rearrangement links TRBV5-6 to TRBJ2-5, with 11 bases identical to TRBD1. The CDR3 loop spans 15 amino acids. The junction had 9 bases not matched to a gene; V was cut back by 2 bases and J by 9 bases. CDR1 is SGHDT and CDR2 is YYEEEE in the germline V gene.

The rearrangement links TRBV7-3 to TRBJ1-6; D unresolved. The V and J ends lost 2 bases and 6 bases respectively, with 11 bases between them. The CDR3 is 15 amino acids. Per germline, CDR1 SGHTA and CDR2 FQGTGA. The CDR3 DNA sequence: TGTGCCAGCAGCTTAGAAGGTTCGGGTAATTCACCCCTCCACTTT. Its translation: CASSLEGSGNSPLHF.

V usage is TRBV5-6 and J usage is TRBJ1-3; 8 nucleotides line up with TRBD1. With 3 bases clipped from V and 0 bases from J, the junction kept 2 bases outside the gene matches. The germline gives CDR1 SGHDT, CDR2 YYEEEE. The CDR3 sequence is 15 residues long. CDR3 residues: CASSWTGSSGNTIYF. In nucleotides, the CDR3 is TGTGCCAGCAGCTGGACAGGGAGCTCTGGAAACACCATATATTTT.

The rearrangement uses TRBV6-4 and TRBJ1-1; a possible D gene is TRBD1 (5 bases). The CDR3 length is 14 residues. The germline gives CDR1 MRHNA, CDR2 SNTAGT. With 1 base removed from V and 4 bases from J, the gap between germline ends came to 10 bases. The CDR3 sequence is CASSDYQGSTEAFF. Here the CDR3 DNA reads TGTGCCAGCAGTGACTATCAGGGATCCACTGAAGCTTTCTTT.

The rearrangement joins TRBV11-2 to TRBJ2-2; D ambiguous. CDR3 length: 10 amino acids. The V gene's germline CDR1 is SGHAT and CDR2 FQNNGV. V was pared by 10 bases and J by 10 bases, with 10 bases between. CDR3 sequence: CATDLLELFF. CDR3 sequence (DNA): TGTGCCACCGACTTATTGGAGCTGTTTTTT. Full variable domain (outside the CDR3, taken from reference TRBV11-2 and TRBJ2-2): EAGVAQSPRYKIIEKRQSVAFWCNPISGHATLYWYQQILGQGPKLLIQFQNNGVVDDSQLPKDRFSAERLKGVDSTLKIQPAKLEDSAVYLCATDLLELFFGEGSRLTVL.

The chain recombines TRBV6-5 with TRBJ1-5; the D is unclear. CDR1 and CDR2 (germline): MNHEY, SVGAGI. This CDR3 comprises 13 residues. V shed 5 bases and J shed 2 bases, with 7 bases lying between them. CDR3 sequence: CASSRGGNQPQHF. DNA of the CDR3: TGTGCCAGCAGTCGCGGGGGCAATCAGCCCCAGCATTTT.

This clone was observed once. This chain uses TRBV30 with TRBJ1-1; 10 nucleotides line up with TRBD1. Germline V gene data show CDR1 as GTSNPN and CDR2 as SVGIG (reference sequence). The V gene end was trimmed by 5 bases and the J gene end by 3 bases; junction bases not matched to a gene: 12. The length of the CDR3 is 16 residues. The CDR3, as DNA: TGTGCCTGGTTGACAGGGGGCCTGTTTAGGTACACTGAAGCTTTCTTT. Its protein product is CAWLTGGLFRYTEAFF.

The chain combines TRBV7-9 with TRBJ1-1, with 9 bases lining up with TRBD1. Germline CDR1 SEHNR, CDR2 FQNEAQ (reference sequence). This CDR3 is 17 amino acids long. Trimming cost V 2 bases and J 1 base; bases outside gene matches: 8. CDR3 bases: TGTGCCAGCAGCTTAATGGAGGGACAGGGAGGGAACACTGAAGCTTTCTTT. Protein sequence: CASSLMEGQGGNTEAFF.

The CDR3 spells CASSQIQGARTEAFF. As DNA, the CDR3 is TGCGCCAGCAGCCAAATACAGGGGGCGAGAACTGAAGCTTTCTTT. The chain is built from TRBV4-1 and TRBJ1-1; TRBD1 agrees at 9 bases. CDR1 MGHRA and CDR2 YSYEKL come from the germline V gene. The ends lost 2 bases at V and 5 bases at J; junction bases unmatched: 6. The CDR3 is 15 amino acids.

V gene TRBV18 combines with J gene TRBJ2-6, with TRBD1 matching over 7 bases. The germline CDR1 and CDR2 sequences are KGHSH and LQKENI. The CDR3 consists of 17 residues. V lost 4 bases, J lost 1 base, and 7 bases stayed unmatched. The CDR3 nucleotides read TGTGCCAGCTCACTCACAGGGGAACGATCTGGGGCCAACGTCCTGACTTTC. Encoded protein: CASSLTGERSGANVLTF.

V gene TRBV12-3 or TRBV12-4 combines with J gene TRBJ1-2; D might be TRBD1 (5 bases). Trimming removed 5 bases from V and 4 bases from J, with 11 bases in between. The length of the CDR3 is 13 residues. In DNA, the CDR3 is TGTGCCAGCAGTCAACAGGATTCCTATGGCTACACCTTC. Protein sequence: CASSQQDSYGYTF.

The gene calls are TRBV2 and TRBJ2-3; TRBD2 matches 12 bases. J was trimmed by 3 bases and V by 7 bases; bases with no gene match: 8. Per the germline V gene, CDR1 is SNHLY and CDR2 is FYNNEI. This CDR3 is built from 16 residues. For the CDR3, the DNA is TGTGCCAGCAAAGAGACTAGCGGGAGTGTAACAGATACGCAGTATTTT. This sequence encodes CASKETSGSVTDTQYF.

This clone appeared once. Here the CDR3 reads CASIQDRNGNTIYF. The CDR3 nucleotides read TGTGCCAGCATTCAGGACAGAAATGGAAACACCATATATTTT. The chain couples TRBV6-5 to TRBJ1-3; tentatively, D is TRBD1 (6 bases). CDR1 is MNHEY, CDR2 SVGAGI, per germline. Deletions cut 7 bases from V and 3 bases from J, with 13 bases between. This CDR3 has 14 amino acids.

The CDR3 nucleotides read TGCGCCAGCAGTGAGAAGCGGGACACCGGGGAGCTGTTTTTT. It codes for CASSEKRDTGELFF. The rearrangement joins TRBV10-1 to TRBJ2-2; D is perhaps TRBD2 (6 bases). Trimming removed 2 bases at V and 3 bases at J, with 7 bases between. The germline V gene encodes CDR1 WNHNN and CDR2 SYGVQD (reference sequence). This CDR3 is built from 14 residues.

The chain links TRBV2 to TRBJ2-3; 7 bases are a match to TRBD2. Losses at the gene ends were 5 bases for V and 5 bases for J; bases not matched to a gene: 13. Germline V gene lookup returns CDR1 SNHLY and CDR2 FYNNEI. The CDR3 is 16 residues long. The CDR3, as DNA: TGTGCCAGCAGTCTACGGGCGGGGGTTGGGATAGATACGCAGTATTTT. Translating gives CASSLRAGVGIDTQYF.

The V call is TRBV29-1, the J call TRBJ1-2; 7 bases map to TRBD1. Germline V gene sequence: CDR1 SQVTM, CDR2 ANQGSEA. The CDR3 extends over 12 amino acids. Germline trimming cut 7 bases from V and 1 base from J; bases unmatched to any gene: 3. The CDR3 loop is CSGRDSNYGYTF. The CDR3, as DNA: TGCAGCGGCCGGGACAGTAACTATGGCTACACCTTC.